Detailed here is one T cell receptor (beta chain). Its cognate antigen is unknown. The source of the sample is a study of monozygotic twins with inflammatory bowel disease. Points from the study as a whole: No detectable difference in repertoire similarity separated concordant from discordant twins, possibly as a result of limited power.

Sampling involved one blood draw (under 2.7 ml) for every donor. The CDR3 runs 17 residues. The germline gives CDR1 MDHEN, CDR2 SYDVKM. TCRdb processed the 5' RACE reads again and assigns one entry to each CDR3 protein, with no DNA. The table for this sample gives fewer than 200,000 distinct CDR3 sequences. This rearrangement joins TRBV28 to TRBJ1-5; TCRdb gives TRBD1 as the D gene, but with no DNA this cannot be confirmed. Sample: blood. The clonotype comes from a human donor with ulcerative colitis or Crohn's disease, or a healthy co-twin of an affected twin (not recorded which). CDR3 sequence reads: CASSSRQGAFGNQPQHF.